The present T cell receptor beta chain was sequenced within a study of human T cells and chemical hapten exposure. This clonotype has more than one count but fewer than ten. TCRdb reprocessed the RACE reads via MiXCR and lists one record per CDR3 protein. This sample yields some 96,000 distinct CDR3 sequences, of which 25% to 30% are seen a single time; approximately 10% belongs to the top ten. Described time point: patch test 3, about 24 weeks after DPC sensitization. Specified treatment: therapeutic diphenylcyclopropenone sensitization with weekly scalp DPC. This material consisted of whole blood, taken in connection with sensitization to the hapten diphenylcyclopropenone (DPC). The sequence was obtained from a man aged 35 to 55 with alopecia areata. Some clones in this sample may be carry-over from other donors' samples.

The CDR3 DNA reads as TGTGCCATACGACAGGGCTTAACCCACGAGCAGTACTTC. Protein product: CAIRQGLTHEQYF. V is TRBV12-3 or TRBV12-4 and J is TRBJ2-7; 7 bases agree with TRBD1. The V and J ends lost 10 bases and 5 bases, in that order; junction bases with no gene match: 11. There are 13 residues in the CDR3.